This T cell receptor beta chain was obtained from a study of shared clonotypes between healthy human individuals. Trimming cost V 6 bases and J 5 bases, with 11 bases left between them. The length of the CDR3 is 12 residues. Germline V gene data show CDR1 as MDHEN and CDR2 as SYDVKM. Cells designated naive CD8 were CD45RO-negative and were positively selected for CCR7, with terminally differentiated effector memory CD45RA+ cells excluded. Repertoires were generated with immunoSEQ multiplex PCR, while TCRdb's copy carries only in-frame clones and drops some. The sample holds some 2 million clones, just under 95% seen once.

This clonotype was obtained from a man aged 18-30 years in good health. V usage is TRBV28 and J usage is TRBJ2-7; maybe TRBD1 (6 bases). Sequencing was carried out using naive CD8+ T cells sorted from blood. Here the CDR3 reads CASRATGNEQYF. CDR3 bases: TGTGCCAGCAGGGCTACAGGGAACGAGCAGTACTTC.